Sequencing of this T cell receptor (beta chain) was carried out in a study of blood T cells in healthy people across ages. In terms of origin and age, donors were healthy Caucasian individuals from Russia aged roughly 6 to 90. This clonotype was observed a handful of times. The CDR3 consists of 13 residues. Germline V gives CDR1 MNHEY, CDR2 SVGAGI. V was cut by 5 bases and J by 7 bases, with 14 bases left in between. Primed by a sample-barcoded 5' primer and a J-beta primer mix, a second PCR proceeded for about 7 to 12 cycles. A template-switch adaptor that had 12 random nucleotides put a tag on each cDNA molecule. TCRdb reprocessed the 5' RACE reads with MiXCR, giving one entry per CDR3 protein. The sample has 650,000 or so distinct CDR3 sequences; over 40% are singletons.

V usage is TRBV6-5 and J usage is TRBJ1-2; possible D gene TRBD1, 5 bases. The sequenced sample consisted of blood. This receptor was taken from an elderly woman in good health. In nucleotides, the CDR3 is TGTGCCAGCAGTAGGGGAACACGGGTTGGCTACACCTTC. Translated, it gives CASSRGTRVGYTF.